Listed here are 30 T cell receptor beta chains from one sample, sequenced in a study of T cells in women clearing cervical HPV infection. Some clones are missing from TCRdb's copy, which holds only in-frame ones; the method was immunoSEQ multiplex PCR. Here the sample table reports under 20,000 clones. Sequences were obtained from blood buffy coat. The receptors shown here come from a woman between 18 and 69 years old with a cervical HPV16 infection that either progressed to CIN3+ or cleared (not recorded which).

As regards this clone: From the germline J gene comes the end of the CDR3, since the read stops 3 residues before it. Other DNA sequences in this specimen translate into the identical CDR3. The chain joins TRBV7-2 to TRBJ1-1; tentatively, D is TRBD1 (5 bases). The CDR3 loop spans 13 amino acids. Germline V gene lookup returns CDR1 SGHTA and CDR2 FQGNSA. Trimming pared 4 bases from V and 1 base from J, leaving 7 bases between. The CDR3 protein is CASSSGQNTEAFF. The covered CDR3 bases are TGTGCCAGCAGCTCTGGACAGAACACTGAA.

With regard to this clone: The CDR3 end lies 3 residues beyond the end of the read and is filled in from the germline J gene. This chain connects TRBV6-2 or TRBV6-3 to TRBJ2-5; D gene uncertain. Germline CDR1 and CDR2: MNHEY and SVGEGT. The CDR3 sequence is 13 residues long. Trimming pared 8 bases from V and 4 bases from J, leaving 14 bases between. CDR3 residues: CASSQASRETQYF. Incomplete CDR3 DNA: TGTGCCAGCTCCCAAGCATCAAGAGAGACC.

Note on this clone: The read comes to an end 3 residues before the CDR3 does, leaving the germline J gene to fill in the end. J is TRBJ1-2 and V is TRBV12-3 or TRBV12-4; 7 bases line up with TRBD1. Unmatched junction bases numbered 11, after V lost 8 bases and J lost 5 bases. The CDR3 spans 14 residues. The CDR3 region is CASERTGPTYGYTF. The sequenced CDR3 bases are TGTGCCAGCGAAAGGACAGGCCCCACGTATGGC.

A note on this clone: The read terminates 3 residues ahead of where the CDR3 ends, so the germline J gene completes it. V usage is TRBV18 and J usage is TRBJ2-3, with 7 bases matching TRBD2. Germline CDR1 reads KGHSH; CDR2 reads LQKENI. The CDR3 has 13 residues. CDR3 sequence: CASSPGLAETQYF. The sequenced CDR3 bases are TGTGCCAGCTCACCAGGGCTAGCGGAAACG.

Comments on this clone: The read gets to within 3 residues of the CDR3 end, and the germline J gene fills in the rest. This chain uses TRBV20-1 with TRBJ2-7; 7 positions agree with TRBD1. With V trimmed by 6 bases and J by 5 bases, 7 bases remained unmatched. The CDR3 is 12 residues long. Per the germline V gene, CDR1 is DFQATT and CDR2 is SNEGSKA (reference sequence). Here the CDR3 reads CSAKTGRDEQYF. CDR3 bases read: TGCAGTGCAAAGACAGGGCGGGACGAG.

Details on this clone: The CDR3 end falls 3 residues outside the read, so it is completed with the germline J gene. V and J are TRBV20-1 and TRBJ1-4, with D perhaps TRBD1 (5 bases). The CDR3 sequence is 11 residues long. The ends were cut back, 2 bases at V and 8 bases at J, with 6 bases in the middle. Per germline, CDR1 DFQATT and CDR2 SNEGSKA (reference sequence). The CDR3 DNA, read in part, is TGCAGTGCTAGACAGGGAGAAAAA. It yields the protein CSARQGEK. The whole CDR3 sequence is CSARQGEKLFF.

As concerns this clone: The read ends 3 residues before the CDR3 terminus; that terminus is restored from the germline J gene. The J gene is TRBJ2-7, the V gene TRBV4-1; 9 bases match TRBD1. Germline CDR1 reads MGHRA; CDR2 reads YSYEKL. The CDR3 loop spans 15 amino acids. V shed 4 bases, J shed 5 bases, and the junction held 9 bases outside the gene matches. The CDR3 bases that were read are TGCGCCAGCAGCCCCCCCGGGGACAGGGTTAACGAG. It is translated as CASSPPGDRVNE. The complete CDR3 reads CASSPPGDRVNEQYF.

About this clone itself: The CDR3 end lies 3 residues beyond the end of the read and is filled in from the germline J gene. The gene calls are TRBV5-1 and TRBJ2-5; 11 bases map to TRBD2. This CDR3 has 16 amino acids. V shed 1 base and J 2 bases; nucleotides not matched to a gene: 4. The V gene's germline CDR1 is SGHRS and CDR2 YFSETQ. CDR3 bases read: TGCGCCAGCAGCTTGTTGGCTAGCGGGGGGCAAGAGACC. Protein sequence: CASSLLASGGQET. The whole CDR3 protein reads CASSLLASGGQETQYF.

The CDR3 spells CSATRAGQRYNSPLHF. The CDR3 DNA, read in part, is TGCAGTGCTACCCGAGCAGGGCAGCGATATAATTCACCC. The chain links TRBV20-1 to TRBJ1-6; the D gene is possibly TRBD1 (5 bases). The read terminates 3 residues before the CDR3 end, so the remaining end is supplied by the germline J gene. Germline CDR1 is DFQATT and CDR2 is SNEGSKA (reference sequence). The V gene lost 4 bases and the J gene lost 4 bases, with 17 bases spanning the gap. This CDR3 comprises 16 residues.

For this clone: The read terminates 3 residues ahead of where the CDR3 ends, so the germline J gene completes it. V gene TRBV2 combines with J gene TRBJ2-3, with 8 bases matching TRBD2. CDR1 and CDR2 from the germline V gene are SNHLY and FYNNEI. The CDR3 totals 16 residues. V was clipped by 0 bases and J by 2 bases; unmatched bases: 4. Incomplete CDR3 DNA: TGTGCCAGCAGTGAAGCAGAGCGGGGGCCCACAGATACG. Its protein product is CASSEAERGPTDT. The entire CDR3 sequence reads CASSEAERGPTDTQYF.

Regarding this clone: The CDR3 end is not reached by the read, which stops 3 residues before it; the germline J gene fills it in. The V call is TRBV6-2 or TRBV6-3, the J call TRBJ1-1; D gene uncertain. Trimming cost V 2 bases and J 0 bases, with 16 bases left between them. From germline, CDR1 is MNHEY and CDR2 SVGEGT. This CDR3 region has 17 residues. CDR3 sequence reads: CASSYERGRRMNTEAFF. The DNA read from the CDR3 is TGTGCCAGCAGTTACGAGCGGGGTAGAAGGATGAACACTGAA.

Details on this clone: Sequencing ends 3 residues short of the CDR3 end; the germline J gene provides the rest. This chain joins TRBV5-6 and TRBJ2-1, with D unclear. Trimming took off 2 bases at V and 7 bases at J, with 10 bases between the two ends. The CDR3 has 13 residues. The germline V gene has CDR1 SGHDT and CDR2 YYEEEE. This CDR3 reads CASSFSAVNEQFF. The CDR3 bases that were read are TGTGCCAGCAGCTTTAGTGCGGTAAATGAG.

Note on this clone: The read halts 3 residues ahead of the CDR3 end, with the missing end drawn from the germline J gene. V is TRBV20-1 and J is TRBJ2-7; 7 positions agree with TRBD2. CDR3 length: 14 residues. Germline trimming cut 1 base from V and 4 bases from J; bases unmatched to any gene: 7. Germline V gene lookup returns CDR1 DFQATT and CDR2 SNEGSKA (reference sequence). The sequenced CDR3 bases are TGCAGTGCTAGAGGTGGGGCGGGGGAATACGAG. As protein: CSARGGAGEYE. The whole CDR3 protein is CSARGGAGEYEQYF.

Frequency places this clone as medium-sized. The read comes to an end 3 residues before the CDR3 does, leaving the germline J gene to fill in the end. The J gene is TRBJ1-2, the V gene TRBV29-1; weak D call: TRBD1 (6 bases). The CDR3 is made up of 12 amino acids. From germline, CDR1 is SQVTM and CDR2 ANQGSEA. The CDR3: CSAITTGSGYTF. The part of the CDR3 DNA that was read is TGCAGCGCCATTACTACAGGGAGCGGC.

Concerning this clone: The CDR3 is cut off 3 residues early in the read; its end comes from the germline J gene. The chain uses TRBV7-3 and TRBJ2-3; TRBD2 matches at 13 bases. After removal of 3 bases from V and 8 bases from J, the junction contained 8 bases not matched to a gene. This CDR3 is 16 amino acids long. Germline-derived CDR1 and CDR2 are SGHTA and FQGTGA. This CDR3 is CASSLHGTSGAGTQYF. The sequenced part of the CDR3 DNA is TGTGCCAGCAGCTTGCACGGGACTAGCGGGGCGGGTACG.

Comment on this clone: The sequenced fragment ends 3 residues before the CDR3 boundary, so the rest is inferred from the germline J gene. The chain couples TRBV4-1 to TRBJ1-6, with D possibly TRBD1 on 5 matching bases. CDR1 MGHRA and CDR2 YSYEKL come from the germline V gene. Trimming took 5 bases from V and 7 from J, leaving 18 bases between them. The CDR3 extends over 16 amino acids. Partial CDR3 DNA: TGCGCCAGCAGCGAGGGACTCCTGGGGGGAAATTCACCC. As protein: CASSEGLLGGNSP. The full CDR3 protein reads CASSEGLLGGNSPLHF.

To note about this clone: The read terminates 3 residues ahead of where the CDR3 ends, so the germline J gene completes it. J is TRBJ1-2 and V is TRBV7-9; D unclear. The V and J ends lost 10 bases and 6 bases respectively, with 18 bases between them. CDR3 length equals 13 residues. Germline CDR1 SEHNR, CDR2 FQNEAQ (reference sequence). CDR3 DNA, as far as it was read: TGTGCCACCCCTTCCCGCCGGGTGGATGGC. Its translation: CATPSRRVDG. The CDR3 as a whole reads CATPSRRVDGYTF.

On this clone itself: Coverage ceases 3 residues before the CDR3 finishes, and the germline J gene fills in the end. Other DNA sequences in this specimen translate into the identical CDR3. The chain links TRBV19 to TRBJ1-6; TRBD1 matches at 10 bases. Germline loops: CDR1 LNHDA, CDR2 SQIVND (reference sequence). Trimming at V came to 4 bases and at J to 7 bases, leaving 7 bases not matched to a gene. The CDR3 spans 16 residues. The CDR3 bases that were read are TGTGCCAGTAGTAGGTGGTGGGGACAGGGGAATTCACCC. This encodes CASSRWWGQGNSP. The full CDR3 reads CASSRWWGQGNSPLHF.

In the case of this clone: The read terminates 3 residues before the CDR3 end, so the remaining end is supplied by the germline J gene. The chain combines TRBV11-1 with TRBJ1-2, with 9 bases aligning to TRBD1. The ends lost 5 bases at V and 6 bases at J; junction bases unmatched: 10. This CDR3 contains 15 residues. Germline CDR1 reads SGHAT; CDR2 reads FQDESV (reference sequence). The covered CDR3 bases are TGTGCCAGCAGCATCAACCGGGACAGGGAGGATGGC. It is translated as CASSINRDREDG. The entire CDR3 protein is CASSINRDREDGYTF. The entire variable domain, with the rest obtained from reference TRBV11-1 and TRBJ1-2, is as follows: EAEVAQSPRYKITEKSQAVAFWCDPISGHATLYWYRQILGQGPELLVQFQDESVVDDSQLPKDRFSAERLKGVDSTLKIQPAELGDSAMYLCASSINRDREDGYTFGSGTRLTVV.

Partial CDR3 DNA: TGTGCCAGTAGTCCTACTGGAGGGCAGGTATTGAATCAGCCC. This sequence encodes CASSPTGGQVLNQP. The full-length CDR3 reads as CASSPTGGQVLNQPQHF. The chain joins TRBV19 to TRBJ1-5, with no clear D. Coverage ceases 3 residues before the CDR3 finishes, and the germline J gene fills in the end. This CDR3 spans 17 amino acids. Germline V gives CDR1 LNHDA, CDR2 SQIVND (reference sequence). V gave up 5 bases and J gave up 4 bases, with 21 bases separating them.

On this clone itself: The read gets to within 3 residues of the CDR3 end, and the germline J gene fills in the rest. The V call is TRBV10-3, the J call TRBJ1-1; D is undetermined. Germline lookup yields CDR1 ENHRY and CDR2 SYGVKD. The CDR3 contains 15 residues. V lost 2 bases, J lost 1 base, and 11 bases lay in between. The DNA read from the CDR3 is TGTGCCATCAGTGAGATATCACAATCGAACACTGAA. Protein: CAISEISQSNTE. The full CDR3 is CAISEISQSNTEAFF.

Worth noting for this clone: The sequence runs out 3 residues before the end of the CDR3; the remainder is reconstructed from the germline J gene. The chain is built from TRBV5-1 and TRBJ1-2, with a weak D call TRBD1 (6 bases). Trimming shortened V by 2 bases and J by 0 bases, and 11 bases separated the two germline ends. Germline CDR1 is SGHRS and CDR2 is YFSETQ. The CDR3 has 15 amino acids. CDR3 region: CASSLQDSTNYGYTF. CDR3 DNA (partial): TGCGCCAGCAGCTTACAGGACAGCACTAACTATGGC.

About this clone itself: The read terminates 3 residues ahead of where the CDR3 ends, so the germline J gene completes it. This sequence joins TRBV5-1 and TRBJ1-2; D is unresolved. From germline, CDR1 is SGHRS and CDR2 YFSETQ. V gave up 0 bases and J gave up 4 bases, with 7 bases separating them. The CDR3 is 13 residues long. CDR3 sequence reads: CASSLDSLYGYTF. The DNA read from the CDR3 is TGCGCCAGCAGCTTGGACAGTCTCTATGGC. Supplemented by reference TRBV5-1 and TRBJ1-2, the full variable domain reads KAGVTQTPRYLIKTRGQQVTLSCSPISGHRSVSWYQQTPGQGLQFLFEYFSETQRNKGNFPGRFSGRQFSNSRSEMNVSTLELGDSALYLCASSLDSLYGYTFGSGTRLTVV.

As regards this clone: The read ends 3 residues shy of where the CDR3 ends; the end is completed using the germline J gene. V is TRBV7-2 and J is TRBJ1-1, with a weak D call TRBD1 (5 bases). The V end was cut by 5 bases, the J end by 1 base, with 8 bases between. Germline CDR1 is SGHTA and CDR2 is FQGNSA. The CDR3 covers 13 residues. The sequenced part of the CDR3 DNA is TGTGCCAGCAGCACAACAGGGAACACTGAA. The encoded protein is CASSTTGNTE. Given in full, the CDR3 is CASSTTGNTEAFF.

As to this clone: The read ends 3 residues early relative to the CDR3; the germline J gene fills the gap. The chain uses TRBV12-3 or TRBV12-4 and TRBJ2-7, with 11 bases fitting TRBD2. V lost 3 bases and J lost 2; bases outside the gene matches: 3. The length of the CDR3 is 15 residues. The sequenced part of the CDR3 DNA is TGTGCCAGCAGTTTTCATAGCGGGGGGGCCTACGAG. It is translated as CASSFHSGGAYE. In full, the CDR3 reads CASSFHSGGAYEQYF.

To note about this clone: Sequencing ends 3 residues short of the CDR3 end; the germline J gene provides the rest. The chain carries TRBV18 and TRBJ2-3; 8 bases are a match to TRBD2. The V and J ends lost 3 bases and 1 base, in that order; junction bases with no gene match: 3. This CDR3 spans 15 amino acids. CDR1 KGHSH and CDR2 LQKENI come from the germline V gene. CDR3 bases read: TGTGCCAGCTCACCCTCAGCGGGGGGCACAGATACG. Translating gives CASSPSAGGTDT. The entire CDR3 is CASSPSAGGTDTQYF.

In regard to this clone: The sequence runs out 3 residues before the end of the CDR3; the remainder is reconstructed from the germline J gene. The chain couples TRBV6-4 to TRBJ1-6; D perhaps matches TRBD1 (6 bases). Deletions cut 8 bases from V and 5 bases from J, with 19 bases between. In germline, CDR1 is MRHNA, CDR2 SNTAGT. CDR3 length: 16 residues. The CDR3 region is CASVTGSWLDNSPLHF. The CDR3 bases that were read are TGTGCCAGCGTTACAGGGAGTTGGTTAGATAATTCACCC.

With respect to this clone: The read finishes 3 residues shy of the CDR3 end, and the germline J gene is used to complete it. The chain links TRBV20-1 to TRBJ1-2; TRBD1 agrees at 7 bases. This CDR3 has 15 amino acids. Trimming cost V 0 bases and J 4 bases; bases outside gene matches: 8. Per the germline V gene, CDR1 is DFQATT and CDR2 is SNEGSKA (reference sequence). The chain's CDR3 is CSARDAQGDPYGYTF. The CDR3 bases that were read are TGCAGTGCTAGAGATGCTCAGGGGGATCCCTATGGC.

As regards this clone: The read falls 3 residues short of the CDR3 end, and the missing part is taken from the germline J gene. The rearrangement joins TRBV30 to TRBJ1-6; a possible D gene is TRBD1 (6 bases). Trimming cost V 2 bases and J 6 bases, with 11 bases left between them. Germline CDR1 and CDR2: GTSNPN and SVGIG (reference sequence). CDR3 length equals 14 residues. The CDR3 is CAWSLGTLNSPLHF. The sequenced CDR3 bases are TGTGCCTGGAGTTTAGGGACACTTAATTCACCC.

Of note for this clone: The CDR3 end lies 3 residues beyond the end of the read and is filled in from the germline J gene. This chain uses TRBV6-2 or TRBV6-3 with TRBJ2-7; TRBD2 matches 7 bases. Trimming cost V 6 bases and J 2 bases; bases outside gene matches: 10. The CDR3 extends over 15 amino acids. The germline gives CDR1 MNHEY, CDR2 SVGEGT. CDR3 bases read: TGTGCCAGCAGGGAGCACTTCGCGGGGGCCTACGAG. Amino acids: CASREHFAGAYE. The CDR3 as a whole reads CASREHFAGAYEQYF.